This T cell receptor (beta chain) was observed in a study of response to subunit inactivated influenza vaccine. One entry per CDR3 protein, called by TCRdb with MiXCR from the RT-PCR reads. This sample has some 570,000 distinct CDR3 sequences, with approximately 10% found just once. The CDR3 spans 16 residues. Germline-derived CDR1 and CDR2 are MNHEY and SVGAGI. J lost 4 bases, V lost 3 bases, and 7 bases had no gene match. Separately, the same data were catalogued under a study of T cells expressing NK-cell markers. As that study records: A 5'RACE template switching approach incorporating UMIs was used to make TCR beta cDNA. Of the CD8+ T cell pool in about 6 donors, roughly 1.0-7.5% was accounted for by dominant NKG2C+ clonotypes. Where a handful of donors were concerned, these clonotypes also led the CD3+CD56-NKG2C+ fraction.

V and J are TRBV6-5 and TRBJ2-3; 10 nucleotides agree with TRBD2. This TCR came from a man aged 50-59 years who received an inactivated influenza vaccine. The sequences come from PBMCs from blood, collected on the day of vaccination. The CDR3 protein is CASSYRAGGGPDTQYF. The CDR3 DNA follows: TGTGCCAGCAGTTATAGAGCGGGAGGGGGACCAGATACGCAGTATTTT.